The clone carrying this T cell receptor beta chain was observed at least ten times. The antigen is unknown. The data belong to a study of T cells in Graves' hyperthyroidism and ophthalmopathy. General study results and limits: Ophthalmopathy got predicted by the model a median around 6.6 months before its onset.

V gave up 8 bases and J gave up 0 bases, with 11 bases separating them. The CDR3 spans 14 residues. Per the germline V gene, CDR1 is MDHEN and CDR2 is SYDVKM. Amplified TCR beta CDR3 regions derived from RNA transcripts. HTBI primers drove first-round RT-PCR of the TCR CDR3. TCRdb re-analysed the multiplex PCR reads in MiXCR, keeping a single row per CDR3 protein. The sample has under 650,000 distinct CDR3 sequences, about a sixth seen once. This TCR was sampled from a woman between 25 and 40 years old with Graves' hyperthyroidism. The V gene is TRBV28, the J gene TRBJ1-5; D is unresolved. What was sequenced was blood. The chain's CDR3 is CASGWSYSNQPQHF. CDR3 nucleotides: TGTGCCAGCGGGTGGAGTTATAGCAATCAGCCCCAGCATTTT.